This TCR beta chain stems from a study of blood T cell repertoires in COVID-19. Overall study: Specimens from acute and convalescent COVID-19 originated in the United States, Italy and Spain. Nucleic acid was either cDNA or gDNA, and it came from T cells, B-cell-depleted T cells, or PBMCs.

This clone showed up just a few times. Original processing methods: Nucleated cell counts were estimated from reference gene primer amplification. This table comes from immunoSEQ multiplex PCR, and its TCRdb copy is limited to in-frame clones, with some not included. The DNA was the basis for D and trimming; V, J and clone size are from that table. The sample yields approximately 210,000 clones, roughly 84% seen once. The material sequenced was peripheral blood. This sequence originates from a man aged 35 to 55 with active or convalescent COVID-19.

Written as DNA, the CDR3 is TGTGCCAGCAGCGGGGGACAGGGGAACTATGGCTACACCTTC. This sequence encodes CASSGGQGNYGYTF. The chain recombines TRBV5-4 with TRBJ1-2; 10 nucleotides match TRBD1. V trimming: 4 bases; J trimming: 2 bases; junction bases outside the gene matches: 2. The V gene's germline CDR1 is SGHNT and CDR2 YYREEE (reference sequence). The CDR3 length is 14 residues. Filled out from reference TRBV5-4 and TRBJ1-2, the complete variable domain reads ETGVTQSPTHLIKTRGQQVTLRCSSQSGHNTVSWYQQALGQGPQFIFQYYREEENGRGNFPPRFSGLQFPNYSSELNVNALELDDSALYLCASSGGQGNYGYTFGSGTRLTVV.